One and the same sample provided the 14 T cell receptor beta chains below, sequenced in a study of control samples from healthy donors and cancer patients. Assay used: immunoSEQ multiplex PCR; TCRdb lists only in-frame clones, some missing. The data show some 70,000 clones, with about four fifths seen just once and roughly 3.1% held by the top ten. Sequencing input: PBMCs. These receptors originate from a woman aged 45-65 years with lung cancer.

V is TRBV2 and J is TRBJ2-7; TRBD2 is a possible D gene (5 bases). Germline CDR1 reads SNHLY; CDR2 reads FYNNEI. This CDR3 contains 12 residues. Deletions cut 6 bases from V and 10 bases from J, with 16 bases between. CDR3 nucleotide sequence: TGTGCCAGCAGGTGGGGTCAGGAGGAACAGTACTTC. Amino acid sequence: CASRWGQEEQYF.

The chain joins TRBV7-8 to TRBJ2-1, with 11 bases matching TRBD1. With 5 bases clipped from V and 9 bases from J, the junction kept 15 bases outside the gene matches. The CDR3 is made up of 17 amino acids. Germline CDR1 and CDR2: SGHVS and FQNEAQ. The CDR3 reads CASSLEGLDRGLGEQFF. The CDR3 DNA reads as TGTGCCAGCAGCCTAGAGGGGTTGGACAGGGGGCTGGGTGAGCAGTTCTTC.

The chain is built from TRBV4-1 and TRBJ2-3; D ambiguous. Germline V gene lookup returns CDR1 MGHRA and CDR2 YSYEKL. Trimming pared 1 base from V and 7 bases from J, leaving 6 bases between. The CDR3 totals 12 residues. CDR3 amino acids: CASSQGWNTQYF. The CDR3 DNA is TGCGCCAGCAGCCAAGGCTGGAATACGCAGTATTTT.

The J gene is TRBJ2-1, the V gene TRBV4-2; 9 bases fit TRBD2. V dropped 3 bases and J dropped 9; count of bases not matched to a gene: 12. Germline V gene sequence: CDR1 LGHNA, CDR2 YNFKEQ. The CDR3 loop spans 16 amino acids. The CDR3 sequence: CASSQNPRGGLTEQFF. Written as DNA, the CDR3 is TGTGCCAGCAGCCAGAATCCGCGGGGGGGCCTGACTGAGCAGTTCTTC.

This clone was counted once. V usage is TRBV5-1 and J usage is TRBJ1-3; D gene ambiguous. Germline CDR1 SGHRS, CDR2 YFSETQ. The CDR3 runs to 15 residues. Deletions cut 0 bases from V and 4 bases from J, with 11 bases between. This CDR3 reads CASSLDSHPGNTIYF. CDR3 nucleotides: TGCGCCAGCAGCTTGGACTCTCACCCCGGAAACACCATATATTTT.

The chain uses TRBV9 and TRBJ1-6; D uncertain. Trimming left V 0 bases short and J 5 bases short, with 9 bases between. Germline CDR1 SGDLS, CDR2 YYNGEE. CDR3 length: 15 residues. This chain's CDR3 is CASSVDGRNNSPLHF. CDR3 nucleotide sequence: TGTGCCAGCAGCGTAGATGGACGGAATAATTCACCCCTCCACTTT.

V usage is TRBV4-3 and J usage is TRBJ1-1; D remains unclear. V was shortened by 2 bases and J by 6 bases, with 22 bases between the two germline ends. CDR3 length: 17 residues. The germline V gene has CDR1 LGHNA and CDR2 YSLEER. DNA for the CDR3: TGCGCCAGCAGCCAAAATCATAACCCAGCTACGGTAGCTGAAGCTTTCTTT. Amino acids: CASSQNHNPATVAEAFF.

The V call is TRBV15, the J call TRBJ2-2; D is unresolved. V dropped 5 bases and J dropped 2 bases, with 12 bases sitting between them. Looked up from germline, CDR1 is LNHNV and CDR2 is YYDKDF (reference sequence). The CDR3 extends over 15 amino acids. The CDR3 sequence is CATSFKGSNTGELFF. The CDR3, as DNA: TGTGCCACCAGCTTTAAAGGCAGCAACACCGGGGAGCTGTTTTTT. Supplemented by reference TRBV15 and TRBJ2-2, the full variable domain reads DAMVIQNPRYQVTQFGKPVTLSCSQTLNHNVMYWYQQKSSQAPKLLFHYYDKDFNNEADTPDNFQSRRPNTSFCFLDIRSPGLGDTAMYLCATSFKGSNTGELFFGEGSRLTVL.

This clone was recorded once. The V and J genes are TRBV7-9 and TRBJ1-1, with 9 bases identical to TRBD1. The V gene end was trimmed by 6 bases and the J gene end by 5 bases; junction bases not matched to a gene: 7. The CDR3 totals 14 residues. Germline CDR1 and CDR2: SEHNR and FQNEAQ (reference sequence). CDR3 bases: TGTGCCAGCAGTGCCGGGACAGGGTATACTGAAGCTTTCTTT. The encoded protein is CASSAGTGYTEAFF. The full variable domain, its missing parts supplied by reference TRBV7-9 and TRBJ1-1, is DTGVSQNPRHKITKRGQNVTFRCDPISEHNRLYWYRQTLGQGPEFLTYFQNEAQLEKSRLLSDRFSAERPKGSFSTLEIQRTEQGDSAMYLCASSAGTGYTEAFFGQGTRLTVV.

This clone was seen a few times. The chain links TRBV6-5 to TRBJ1-2; D unclear. Germline V lookup: CDR1 MNHEY, CDR2 SVGAGI. Trimming took off 2 bases at V and 4 bases at J, with 14 bases between the two ends. CDR3 length: 15 residues. The CDR3 sequence: CASSYRGRGGYGYTF. CDR3 nucleotides: TGTGCCAGCAGTTACAGAGGGAGAGGCGGCTATGGCTACACCTTC.

This chain joins TRBV27 and TRBJ1-2, with 9 nucleotides matching TRBD1. Trimming removed 6 bases from V and 5 bases from J; junction bases left unmatched: 13. This CDR3 contains 16 residues. In germline, CDR1 is MNHEY, CDR2 SMNVEV (reference sequence). This chain's CDR3 is CASRPDRGVTFYGYTF. The CDR3 coding sequence is TGTGCCAGCAGGCCGGACAGGGGAGTGACGTTTTATGGCTACACCTTC.

V usage is TRBV24-1 and J usage is TRBJ1-5, with D perhaps matching TRBD1 (5 bases). Germline V gene data show CDR1 as KGHDR and CDR2 as SFDVKD. CDR3 length equals 13 residues. Trimming pared 10 bases from V and 4 bases from J, leaving 13 bases between. Here the CDR3 reads CATQGTLNQPQHF. CDR3 nucleotide sequence: TGTGCCACTCAAGGGACCTTGAATCAGCCCCAGCATTTT.

The CDR3 loop reads CAIRETGGNTEAFF. The CDR3 region has the DNA TGTGCCATCAGGGAGACAGGGGGGAACACTGAAGCTTTCTTT. The genes are TRBV10-3 and TRBJ1-1, with 9 bases aligning to TRBD1. CDR1 ENHRY and CDR2 SYGVKD come from the germline V gene. This CDR3 has 14 residues. The J segment lost 1 base and the V segment lost 6 bases, leaving 3 bases of the junction unmatched.

This sequence joins TRBV12-3 or TRBV12-4 and TRBJ1-2, with D unresolved. This CDR3 region has 11 residues. V was shortened by 2 bases and J by 14 bases, with 12 bases between the two germline ends. CDR3 sequence: CASSLNSPGTF. The CDR3, as DNA: TGTGCCAGCAGTTTAAACAGCCCGGGGACCTTC.